The clone carrying this T cell receptor (beta chain) has more than one count but fewer than ten. What it recognizes is unknown. The sample belongs to a study of cytomegalovirus exposure and HLA in healthy donors. V trimming: 7 bases; J trimming: 2 bases; junction bases outside the gene matches: 1. CDR3 length: 13 residues. Germline CDR1 SNHLY, CDR2 FYNNEI. General study results and limits: V- and J-gene trimming in TCR beta was tied to a missense DCLRE1C variant by an analysis performed later.

60 Vbeta and 13 Jbeta primers were used in PCR. Generated by immunoSEQ multiplex PCR, the TCRdb table keeps only in-frame clones and is missing some. The sample yields roughly 180,000 clones, approximately 80% seen once. Sequencing was carried out using PBMCs. The clonotype comes from a male donor in good health and CMV-seronegative. The chain carries TRBV2 and TRBJ1-4, with 7 nucleotides matching TRBD1. CDR3 sequence reads: CASKGGTNEKLFF. The CDR3 DNA reads as TGTGCCAGCAAAGGGGGCACTAATGAAAAACTGTTTTTT.